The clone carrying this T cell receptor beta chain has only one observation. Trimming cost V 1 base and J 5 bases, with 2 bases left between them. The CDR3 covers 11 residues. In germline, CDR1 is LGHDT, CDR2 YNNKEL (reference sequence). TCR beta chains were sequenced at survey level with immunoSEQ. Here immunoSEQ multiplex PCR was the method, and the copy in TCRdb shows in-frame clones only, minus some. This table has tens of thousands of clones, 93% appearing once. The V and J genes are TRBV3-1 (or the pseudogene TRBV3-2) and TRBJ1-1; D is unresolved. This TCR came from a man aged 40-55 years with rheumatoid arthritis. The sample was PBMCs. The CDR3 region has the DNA TGTGCCAGCAGCCAAGGAACTGAAGCTTTCTTT. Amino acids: CASSQGTEAFF.